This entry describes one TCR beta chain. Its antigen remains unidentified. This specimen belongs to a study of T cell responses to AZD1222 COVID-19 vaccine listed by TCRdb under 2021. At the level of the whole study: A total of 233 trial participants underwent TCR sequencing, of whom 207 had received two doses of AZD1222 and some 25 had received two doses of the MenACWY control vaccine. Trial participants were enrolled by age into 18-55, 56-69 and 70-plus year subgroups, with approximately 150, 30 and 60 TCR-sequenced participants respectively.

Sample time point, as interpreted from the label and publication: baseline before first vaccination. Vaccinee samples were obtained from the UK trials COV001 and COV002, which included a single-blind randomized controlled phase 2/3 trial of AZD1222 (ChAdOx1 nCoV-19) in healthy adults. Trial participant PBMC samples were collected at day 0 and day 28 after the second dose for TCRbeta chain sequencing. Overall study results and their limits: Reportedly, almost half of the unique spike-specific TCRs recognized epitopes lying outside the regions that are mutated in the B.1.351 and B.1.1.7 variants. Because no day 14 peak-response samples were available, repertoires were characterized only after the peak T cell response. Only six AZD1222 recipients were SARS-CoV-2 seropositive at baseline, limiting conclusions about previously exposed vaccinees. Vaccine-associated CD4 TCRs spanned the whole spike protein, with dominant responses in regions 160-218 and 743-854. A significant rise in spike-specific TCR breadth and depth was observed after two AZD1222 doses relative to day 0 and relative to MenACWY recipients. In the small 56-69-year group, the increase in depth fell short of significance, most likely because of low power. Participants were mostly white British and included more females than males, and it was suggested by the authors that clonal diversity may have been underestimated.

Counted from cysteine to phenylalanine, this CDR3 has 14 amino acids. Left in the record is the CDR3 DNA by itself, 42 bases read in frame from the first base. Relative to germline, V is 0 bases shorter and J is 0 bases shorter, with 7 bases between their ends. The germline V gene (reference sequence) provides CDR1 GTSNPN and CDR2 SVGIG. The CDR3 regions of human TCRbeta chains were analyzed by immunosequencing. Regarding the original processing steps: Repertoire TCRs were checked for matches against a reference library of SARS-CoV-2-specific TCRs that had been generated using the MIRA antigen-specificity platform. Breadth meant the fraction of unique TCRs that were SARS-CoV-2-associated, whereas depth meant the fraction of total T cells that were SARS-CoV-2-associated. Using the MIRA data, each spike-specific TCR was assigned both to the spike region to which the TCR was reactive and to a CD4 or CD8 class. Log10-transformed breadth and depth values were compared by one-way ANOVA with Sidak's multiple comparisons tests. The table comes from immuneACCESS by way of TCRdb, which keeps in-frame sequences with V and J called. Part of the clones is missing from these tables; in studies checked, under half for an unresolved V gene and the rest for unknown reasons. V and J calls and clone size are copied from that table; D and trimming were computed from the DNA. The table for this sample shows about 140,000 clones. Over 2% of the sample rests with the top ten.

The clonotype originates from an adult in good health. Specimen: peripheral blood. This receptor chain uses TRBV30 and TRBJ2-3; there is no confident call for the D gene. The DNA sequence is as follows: TGTGCCTGGAGTGTACCCCTGAGCACAGATACGCAGTATTTT. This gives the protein CAWSVPLSTDTQYF.